The 20 T cell receptor beta chains below were found in one sample sequenced in a study of T cell responses to AZD1222 COVID-19 vaccine. The table came from immunoSEQ multiplex PCR; TCRdb's copy has only in-frame clones and leaves some out. The sample holds around 140,000 clones, about 90% seen once. Source: peripheral blood, taken on day 0 of AZD1222 vaccination. All receptors come from an adult in good health.

The J gene is TRBJ2-7, the V gene TRBV18; D remains ambiguous. V was pared by 4 bases and J by 2 bases, with 9 bases between. The CDR3 is made up of 13 amino acids. The germline gives CDR1 KGHSH, CDR2 LQKENI. The CDR3 here is CASSLETTYEQYF. DNA for the CDR3: TGTGCCAGCTCACTAGAGACAACCTACGAGCAGTACTTC.

This clone is a singleton in its sample. This rearrangement joins TRBV28 to TRBJ2-7; possible D gene TRBD1, 5 bases. Per the germline V gene, CDR1 is MDHEN and CDR2 is SYDVKM. V was clipped by 5 bases and J by 2 bases, with 13 bases between them. This CDR3 has 14 residues. CDR3 sequence: CASSDRPTTYEQYF. The CDR3 DNA reads as TGTGCCAGCAGTGACAGACCAACTACCTACGAGCAGTACTTC. Full variable domain (remainder filled in from reference TRBV28 and TRBJ2-7): DVKVTQSSRYLVKRTGEKVFLECVQDMDHENMFWYRQDPGLGLRLIYFSYDVKMKEKGDIPEGYSVSREKKERFSLILESASTNQTSMYLCASSDRPTTYEQYFGPGTRLTVT.

This chain uses TRBV7-9 with TRBJ2-5; TRBD1 agrees at 8 bases. The V gene's germline CDR1 is SEHNR and CDR2 FQNEAQ (reference sequence). The CDR3 contains 15 residues. The V segment lost 6 bases and the J segment 3 bases; nucleotides outside the gene matches: 9. CDR3 sequence (DNA): TGTGCCAGCAGGCTAGGACAGGGTCGGAAAGAGACCCAGTACTTC. This sequence encodes CASRLGQGRKETQYF.

The rearrangement uses TRBV2 and TRBJ2-7; D is undetermined. The CDR3 contains 11 residues. The V gene lost 4 bases and the J gene lost 3 bases, with 4 bases spanning the gap. Germline V gives CDR1 SNHLY, CDR2 FYNNEI. The CDR3 DNA reads as TGTGCCAGCAGTGGTCACTACGAGCAGTACTTC. It is translated as CASSGHYEQYF. The variable domain in full, completed from reference TRBV2 and TRBJ2-7, reads EPEVTQTPSHQVTQMGQEVILRCVPISNHLYFYWYRQILGQKVEFLVSFYNNEISEKSEIFDDQFSVERPDGSNFTLKIRSTKLEDSAMYFCASSGHYEQYFGPGTRLTVT.

The rearrangement joins TRBV28 to TRBJ1-2; 11 positions match TRBD1. V was pared by 0 bases and J by 4 bases, with 13 bases of the junction left unmatched. Germline lookup yields CDR1 MDHEN and CDR2 SYDVKM. CDR3 size: 19 residues. The CDR3 here is CASSLWDRGRRPLGYGYTF. CDR3 DNA: TGTGCCAGCAGTTTATGGGACAGGGGGCGACGACCTCTGGGCTATGGCTACACCTTC.

The V gene is TRBV6-5, the J gene TRBJ2-1, with D unclear. The CDR3 loop spans 12 amino acids. Trimming left V 7 bases short and J 10 bases short, with 14 bases between. Germline V gene lookup returns CDR1 MNHEY and CDR2 SVGAGI. CDR3 nucleotides: TGTGCCAGCACCAAAGATAGGTGGGAGCAGTTCTTC. Its translation is CASTKDRWEQFF.

The CDR3 DNA reads as TGTGCCAGCAGCTTAGCGGTCGAGGGGGAGCAGTACTTC. It codes for CASSLAVEGEQYF. The chain carries TRBV7-6 and TRBJ2-7; perhaps D is TRBD1 or TRBD2 (5 bases each). V was cut by 0 bases and J by 7 bases, with 10 bases left in between. Germline CDR1 and CDR2: SGHVS and FNYEAQ. This CDR3 contains 13 residues.

The chain combines TRBV10-3 with TRBJ2-7; TRBD1 matches at 7 bases. J lost 3 bases, V lost 3 bases, and 8 bases had no gene match. The CDR3 extends over 15 amino acids. The germline V gene has CDR1 ENHRY and CDR2 SYGVKD. Here the CDR3 reads CAISDPGQGVYEQYF. The CDR3 nucleotides are TGTGCCATCAGTGACCCGGGTCAGGGGGTCTACGAGCAGTACTTC.

The genes are TRBV29-1 and TRBJ1-2; D is undetermined. The CDR3 consists of 12 residues. Germline V gives CDR1 SQVTM, CDR2 ANQGSEA. Between the trimmed V and J ends, which lost 4 bases and 4 bases, there was a span of 10 bases. The CDR3 DNA sequence: TGCAGCGTTGCACGGCCGTTCTATGGCTACACCTTC. Protein product: CSVARPFYGYTF.

The chain uses TRBV30 and TRBJ2-3; no reliable D call. V lost 0 bases and J 5 bases, leaving 9 bases between the germline ends. CDR3 length equals 13 residues. Germline lookup yields CDR1 GTSNPN and CDR2 SVGIG (reference sequence). The CDR3 spells CAWSVRRRDTQYF. Written as DNA, the CDR3 is TGTGCCTGGAGTGTACGAAGGAGAGATACGCAGTATTTT.

The chain couples TRBV10-1 to TRBJ2-7; D may be TRBD1 or TRBD2 (5 bases each). This CDR3 contains 15 residues. Germline lookup yields CDR1 WNHNN and CDR2 SYGVQD (reference sequence). V was pared by 6 bases and J by 9 bases, with 24 bases between. The CDR3: CASSPSRCRGPGQYF. The CDR3 DNA reads TGCGCCAGCAGCCCCTCTCGATGTAGGGGACCGGGGCAGTACTTC.

This sequence joins TRBV7-2 and TRBJ2-7; perhaps TRBD2 as D (6 bases). The CDR3 is made up of 15 amino acids. Germline CDR1 SGHTA, CDR2 FQGNSA. The V end was cut by 1 base, the J end by 3 bases, with 13 bases between. The CDR3 sequence is CASSLDGGTGYEQYF. The CDR3 nucleotides are TGTGCCAGCAGCTTAGACGGCGGGACGGGCTACGAGCAGTACTTC.

The chain is built from TRBV18 and TRBJ2-5; TRBD1 might be the D (6 bases). CDR3 length: 16 residues. V lost 3 bases, J lost 3 bases, and 17 bases lay in between. CDR1 KGHSH and CDR2 LQKENI come from the germline V gene. In nucleotides, the CDR3 is TGTGCCAGCTCACCCTATCGGAACAGGGTCGAAGAGACCCAGTACTTC. Translation gives CASSPYRNRVEETQYF. The variable domain in full, with the rest retrieved from reference TRBV18 and TRBJ2-5, is NAGVMQNPRHLVRRRGQEARLRCSPMKGHSHVYWYRQLPEEGLKFMVYLQKENIIDESGMPKERFSAEFPKEGPSILRIQQVVRGDSAAYFCASSPYRNRVEETQYFGPGTRLLVL.

Here the CDR3 reads CASSSPNLGTDTQYF. In DNA, the CDR3 is TGTGCCAGCAGTTCCCCGAACTTGGGGACAGATACGCAGTATTTT. This rearrangement joins TRBV6-6 to TRBJ2-3, with D hard to call. This CDR3 is 15 amino acids long. Germline lookup yields CDR1 MNHNY and CDR2 SVGAGI (reference sequence). The ends were cut back, 4 bases at V and 3 bases at J, with 14 bases in the middle.

The V and J genes are TRBV6-5 and TRBJ2-7, with D perhaps TRBD1 or TRBD2 (6 bases each). Germline assignment: CDR1 MNHEY and CDR2 SVGAGI. V lost 8 bases and J 5 bases, leaving 19 bases between the germline ends. The CDR3 sequence is 14 residues long. The chain's CDR3 is CASGGNQGRNEQYF. The CDR3 DNA reads TGTGCCAGCGGGGGGAATCAGGGGAGAAACGAGCAGTACTTC.

The genes are TRBV23-1 and TRBJ2-2; 7 bases align to TRBD1. TRBV23-1 is an ORF; its function is uncertain. This CDR3 spans 16 amino acids. J was trimmed by 1 base and V by 3 bases; bases with no gene match: 5. The chain's CDR3 is CASSQPGTENTGELFF. The CDR3 region has the DNA TGCGCCAGCAGTCAGCCCGGGACAGAGAACACCGGGGAGCTGTTTTTT.

The chain carries TRBV5-1 and TRBJ2-5, with 8 bases identical to TRBD1. Germline assignment: CDR1 SGHRS and CDR2 YFSETQ. The CDR3 runs to 16 residues. Germline trimming cut 7 bases from V and 5 bases from J; bases unmatched to any gene: 16. CDR3 loop: CASSSHYSGGAETQYF. The DNA of the CDR3 is TGCGCCAGCTCCTCCCACTACTCAGGGGGCGCGGAGACCCAGTACTTC.

The rearrangement joins TRBV4-1 to TRBJ1-6; D call uncertain. The CDR3 runs 14 residues. Germline V gene sequence: CDR1 MGHRA, CDR2 YSYEKL. V dropped 1 base and J dropped 3 bases, with 4 bases sitting between them. The DNA for the CDR3 is TGCGCCAGCAGCCAAGGGGACTATAATTCACCCCTCCACTTT. This codes for CASSQGDYNSPLHF.

This clone showed up just once. The chain recombines TRBV5-5 with TRBJ2-1; possibly TRBD2 for D (5 bases). From germline, CDR1 is SGHKS and CDR2 YYEKEE (reference sequence). This CDR3 contains 16 residues. V was shortened by 5 bases and J by 0 bases, with 15 bases between the two germline ends. The CDR3 spells CASSKAAESSYNEQFF. The DNA of the CDR3 is TGTGCCAGCAGTAAAGCGGCGGAAAGCTCCTACAATGAGCAGTTCTTC.

This rearrangement joins TRBV6-5 to TRBJ1-1, with D uncertain. The CDR3 is 12 amino acids. The V end was cut by 6 bases, the J end by 0 bases, with 5 bases between. CDR1 MNHEY and CDR2 SVGAGI come from the germline V gene. The CDR3 reads CASRTVNTEAFF. The CDR3 DNA follows: TGTGCCAGCAGAACCGTGAACACTGAAGCTTTCTTT.